A selection of T cell receptor beta chains follows, all from one sample in a study of cytomegalovirus exposure and HLA in healthy donors. Sequencing was performed with immunoSEQ multiplex PCR; in TCRdb, only in-frame clones are kept and a portion is missing. The data contain some 120,000 clones, 73% of them singletons. Sequenced sample: PBMCs. These receptors came from a woman in her 40s in good health and CMV-seronegative. Both conserved end residues are part of each CDR3. The D gene is left open where the match is weak. Size is stated for part of the rows, as once, few or many counts, or as a class when the clone is expanded.

cdr3_length,v_call,j_call,d_call,clone_size,cdr3_aa,cdr3_nt
14,TRBV6-5,TRBJ2-5,TRBD1,-,CASWSDRGQETQYF,TGTGCCAGCTGGTCGGACAGGGGGCAAGAGACCCAGTACTTC
15,TRBV9,TRBJ2-7,-,-,CASSLGEAVSYEQYF,TGTGCCAGCAGCCTAGGAGAGGCGGTCTCCTACGAGCAGTACTTC
15,TRBV7-2,TRBJ1-1,TRBD1,-,CASSQTGGAYTEAFF,TGTGCCAGCAGCCAGACAGGGGGCGCGTACACTGAAGCTTTCTTT
14,TRBV6-6,TRBJ1-1,TRBD1,few,CASRPKGTVSEAFF,TGTGCCAGCAGACCAAAGGGGACAGTCTCTGAAGCTTTCTTT
12,TRBV10-3,TRBJ1-1,-,-,CAIRGDNTEAFF,TGTGCCATCAGGGGAGATAACACTGAAGCTTTCTTT
14,TRBV6-5,TRBJ2-3,TRBD2,-,CASWSGGAVDTQYF,TGTGCCAGCTGGAGCGGGGGGGCAGTAGATACGCAGTATTTT
14,TRBV10-2,TRBJ2-7,TRBD1,-,CASRGAGQGGEQYF,TGCGCCAGCAGGGGGGCGGGACAGGGAGGCGAGCAGTACTTC
15,TRBV7-9,TRBJ1-2,TRBD1,-,CASSSTGTGENGYTF,TGTGCCAGCAGCTCAACCGGGACAGGGGAGAATGGCTACACCTTC
14,TRBV6-1,TRBJ2-7,TRBD1,once,CASMRYGTGREQYF,TGTGCCAGCATGAGATACGGGACAGGGCGCGAGCAGTACTTC
15,TRBV5-6,TRBJ2-7,TRBD2,-,CASSLVNGGSYEQYF,TGTGCCAGCAGCTTAGTCAACGGGGGGAGCTACGAGCAGTACTTC
18,TRBV5-1,TRBJ2-6,TRBD2,-,CASSAGLAGGSGANVLTF,TGCGCCAGCAGCGCGGGACTAGCGGGGGGCTCTGGGGCCAACGTCCTGACTTTC
15,TRBV19,TRBJ1-6,-,-,CASRDGDRLNSPLHF,TGTGCCAGTAGAGACGGAGACAGATTGAATTCACCCCTCCACTTT
15,TRBV28,TRBJ2-5,TRBD2,-,CASSLFANPGGTQYF,TGTGCCAGCAGTTTATTCGCAAACCCGGGGGGGACCCAGTACTTC